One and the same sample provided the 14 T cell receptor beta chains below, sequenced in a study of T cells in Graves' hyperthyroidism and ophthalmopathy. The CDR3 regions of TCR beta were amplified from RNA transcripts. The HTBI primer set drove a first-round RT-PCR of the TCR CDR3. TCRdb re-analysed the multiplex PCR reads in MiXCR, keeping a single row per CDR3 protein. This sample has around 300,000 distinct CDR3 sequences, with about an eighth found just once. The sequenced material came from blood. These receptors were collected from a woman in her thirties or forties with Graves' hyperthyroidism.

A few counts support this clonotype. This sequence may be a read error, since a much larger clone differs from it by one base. The CDR3 DNA follows: TGTGCCAGCAGCTTACGAACGACAGCGTGGGGAGAGACCCAGTACTTC. It specifies CASSLRTTAWGETQYF. This sequence joins TRBV11-2 and TRBJ2-5; D is perhaps TRBD1 (5 bases). The V and J ends lost 2 bases and 4 bases respectively, with 17 bases between them. The CDR3 covers 16 residues. CDR1 is SGHAT, CDR2 FQNNGV, per germline.

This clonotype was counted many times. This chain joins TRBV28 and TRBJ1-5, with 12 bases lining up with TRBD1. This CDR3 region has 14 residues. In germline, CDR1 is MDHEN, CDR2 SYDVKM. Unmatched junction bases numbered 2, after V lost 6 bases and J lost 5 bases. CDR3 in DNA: TGTGCCAGCAGGGGGACAGGGGGCCATCAGCCCCAGCATTTT. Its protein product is CASRGTGGHQPQHF.

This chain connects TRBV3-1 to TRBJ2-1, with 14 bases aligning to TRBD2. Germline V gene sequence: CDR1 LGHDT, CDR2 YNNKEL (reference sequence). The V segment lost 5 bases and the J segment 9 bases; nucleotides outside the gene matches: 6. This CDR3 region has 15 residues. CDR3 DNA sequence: TGTGCCAGCAGCAGACTAGCGGGAGGGCTCGGTGAGCAGTTCTTC. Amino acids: CASSRLAGGLGEQFF.

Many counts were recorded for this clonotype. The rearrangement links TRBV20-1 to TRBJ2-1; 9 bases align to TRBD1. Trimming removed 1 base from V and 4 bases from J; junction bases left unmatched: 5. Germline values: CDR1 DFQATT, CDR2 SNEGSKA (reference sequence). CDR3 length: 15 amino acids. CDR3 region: CSARGQGGAYNEQFF. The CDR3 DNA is TGCAGTGCTAGAGGACAGGGGGGCGCGTACAATGAGCAGTTCTTC.

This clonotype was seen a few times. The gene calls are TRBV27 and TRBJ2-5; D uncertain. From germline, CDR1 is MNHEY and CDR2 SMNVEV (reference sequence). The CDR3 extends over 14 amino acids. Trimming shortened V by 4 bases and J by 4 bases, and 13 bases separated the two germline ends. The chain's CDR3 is CASSSYTARETQYF. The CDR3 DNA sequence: TGTGCCAGCAGTTCTTACACAGCACGAGAGACCCAGTACTTC.

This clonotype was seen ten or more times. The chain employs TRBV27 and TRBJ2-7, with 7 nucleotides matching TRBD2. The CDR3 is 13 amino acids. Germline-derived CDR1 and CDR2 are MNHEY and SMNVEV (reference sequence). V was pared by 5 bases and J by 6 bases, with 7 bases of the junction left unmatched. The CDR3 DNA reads TGTGCCAGCAGTCACGGGGGGACCGGCGAGCAGTACTTC. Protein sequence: CASSHGGTGEQYF.

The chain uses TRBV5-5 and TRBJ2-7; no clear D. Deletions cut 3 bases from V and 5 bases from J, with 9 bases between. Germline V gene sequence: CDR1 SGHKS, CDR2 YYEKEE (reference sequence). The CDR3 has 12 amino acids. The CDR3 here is CASSSTLNEQYF. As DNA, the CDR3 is TGTGCCAGCAGCTCCACTCTGAACGAGCAGTACTTC.

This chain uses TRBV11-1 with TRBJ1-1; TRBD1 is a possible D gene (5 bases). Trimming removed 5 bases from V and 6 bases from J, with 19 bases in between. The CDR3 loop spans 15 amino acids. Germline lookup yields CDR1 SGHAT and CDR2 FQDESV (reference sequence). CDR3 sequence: CASSPTRVRVPEAFF. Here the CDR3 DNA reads TGTGCCAGCAGCCCCACAAGGGTCAGGGTTCCTGAAGCTTTCTTT.

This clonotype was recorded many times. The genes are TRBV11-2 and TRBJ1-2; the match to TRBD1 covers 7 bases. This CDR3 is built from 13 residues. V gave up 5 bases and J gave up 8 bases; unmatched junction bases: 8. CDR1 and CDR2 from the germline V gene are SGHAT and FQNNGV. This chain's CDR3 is CASSPDRRVGYTF. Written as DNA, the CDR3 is TGTGCCAGCAGCCCGGACAGGCGCGTAGGCTACACCTTC.

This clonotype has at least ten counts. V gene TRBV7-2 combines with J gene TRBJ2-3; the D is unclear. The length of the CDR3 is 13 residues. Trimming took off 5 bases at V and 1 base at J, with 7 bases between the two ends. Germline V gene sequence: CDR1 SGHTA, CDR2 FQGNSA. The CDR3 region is CASSPRRTDTQYF. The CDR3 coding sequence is TGTGCCAGCAGCCCCCGGCGCACAGATACGCAGTATTTT.

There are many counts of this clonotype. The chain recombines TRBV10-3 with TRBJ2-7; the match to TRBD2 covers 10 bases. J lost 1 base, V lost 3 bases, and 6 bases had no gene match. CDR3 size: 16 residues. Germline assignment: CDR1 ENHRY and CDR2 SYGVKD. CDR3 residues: CAISDTSGALSYEQYF. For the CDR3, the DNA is TGTGCCATCAGTGATACTAGCGGGGCCTTGTCCTACGAGCAGTACTTC.

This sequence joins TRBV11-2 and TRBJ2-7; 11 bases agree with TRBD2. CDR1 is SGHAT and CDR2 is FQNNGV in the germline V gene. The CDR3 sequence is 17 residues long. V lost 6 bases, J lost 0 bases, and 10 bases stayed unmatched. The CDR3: CASSSGTSGSASYEQYF. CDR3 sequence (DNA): TGTGCCAGCAGTTCGGGCACTAGCGGGAGTGCCTCCTACGAGCAGTACTTC. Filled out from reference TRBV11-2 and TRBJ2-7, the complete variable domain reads EAGVAQSPRYKIIEKRQSVAFWCNPISGHATLYWYQQILGQGPKLLIQFQNNGVVDDSQLPKDRFSAERLKGVDSTLKIQPAKLEDSAVYLCASSSGTSGSASYEQYFGPGTRLTVT.

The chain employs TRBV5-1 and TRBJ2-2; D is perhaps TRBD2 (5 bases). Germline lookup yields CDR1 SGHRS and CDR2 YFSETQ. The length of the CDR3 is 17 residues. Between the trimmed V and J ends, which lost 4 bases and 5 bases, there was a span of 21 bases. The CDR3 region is CASSPAPTGRGTGELFF. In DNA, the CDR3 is TGCGCCAGCAGCCCCGCTCCTACGGGCAGAGGGACCGGGGAGCTGTTTTTT.

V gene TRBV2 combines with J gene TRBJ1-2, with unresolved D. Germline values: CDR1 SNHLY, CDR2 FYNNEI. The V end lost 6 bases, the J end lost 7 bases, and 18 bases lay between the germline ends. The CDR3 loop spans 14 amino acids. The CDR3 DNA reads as TGTGCCAGCAGCCAAGACGCAATCGCGAGTGGCTACACCTTC. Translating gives CASSQDAIASGYTF.